This T cell receptor beta chain stems from a study of blood T cell repertoires in COVID-19. Study-wide context: Italy, Spain and the United States were the sources of the convalescent and acute COVID-19 samples. From T cells, B-cell-depleted T cells, or PBMCs came the material, which was cDNA or gDNA.

V was pared by 0 bases and J by 1 base, with 9 bases of the junction left unmatched. Germline lookup yields CDR1 SGHTS and CDR2 YDEGEE. The CDR3 is 18 amino acids. In the original workflow: Amplification from reference gene primers served as the basis for estimated nucleated cell counts. The data were produced by immunoSEQ multiplex PCR, yet TCRdb's version contains in-frame clones alone and is incomplete. The V and J calls and clone size were taken over from that table, and D and trimming were inferred from the DNA. The sample lists 170,000 or so clones, 70% to 90% seen once, with 7% in the top ten.

The TCR was taken from a man in his fifties with active or convalescent COVID-19. Sequencing was carried out using peripheral blood. The rearrangement uses TRBV5-8 and TRBJ2-2, with 7 bases that match TRBD1. CDR3 amino acids: CASSLAPGTARNTGELFF. CDR3 sequence (DNA): TGTGCCAGCAGCTTGGCCCCCGGGACAGCAAGGAACACCGGGGAGCTGTTTTTT.